The text below deals with one T cell receptor beta chain. Only in-frame clones appear in the TCRdb table, and some are missing; sequencing was by immunoSEQ multiplex PCR. The table shows about 130,000 clones, with 80% to 85% occurring only once. The sample is drawn from a study of blood T cell repertoires in COVID-19. V lost 5 bases and J lost 3, with 20 bases in between. CDR1 SQVTM and CDR2 ANQGSEA come from the germline V gene. The CDR3 is made up of 16 amino acids. V usage is TRBV29-1 and J usage is TRBJ2-1; perhaps TRBD1 as D (7 bases). The specimen was PBMCs or T cells enriched from blood (not recorded which). This TCR derives from a man in his thirties or forties who had recovered from COVID-19. Written as DNA, the CDR3 is TGCAGCGTTCATAACTTGGGTCAGGGGGGCTACAATGAGCAGTTCTTC. Translating gives CSVHNLGQGGYNEQFF.